The clone carrying this T cell receptor beta chain appeared a few times. This record comes from a study of identical twins. Everyone who gave samples was a healthy Caucasian. CDR3 size: 15 residues. V lost 5 bases and J lost 3; bases outside the gene matches: 9. Germline V gene lookup returns CDR1 SGHAT and CDR2 FQNNGV. TCRdb analysed the 5' RACE reads with MiXCR anew, one entry per CDR3 protein. The sample contains 550,000 to 800,000 distinct CDR3 sequences, around 7.5% of which appear only once. These same records also appear under a second study, on yellow fever vaccine responses in identical twins.

The sample was PBMCs. The sequence derives from a woman aged 18-35 years in good health. The chain combines TRBV11-2 with TRBJ2-5, with 7 nucleotides matching TRBD1. The CDR3 here is CASSPGSQGKETQYF. The CDR3 coding sequence is TGTGCCAGCAGCCCCGGATCACAGGGGAAAGAGACCCAGTACTTC.